This TCR beta chain was found in a study of blood T cell repertoires in COVID-19. Germline V gene sequence: CDR1 MDHEN, CDR2 SYDVKM. V dropped 5 bases and J dropped 7; count of bases not matched to a gene: 10. CDR3 size: 14 residues. Sequencing used immunoSEQ multiplex PCR; TCRdb keeps in-frame clones, though not all of them. The profile shows nearly 350,000 clones, roughly nine tenths of them singletons. Sample: PBMCs or T cells enriched from blood (not recorded which). V usage is TRBV28 and J usage is TRBJ2-7, with 8 bases identical to TRBD1. The receptor was derived from a woman aged 25 to 39 who had recovered from COVID-19. This CDR3 reads CASSTIGQGWEQYF. The CDR3, as DNA: TGTGCCAGCAGTACAATAGGACAGGGATGGGAGCAGTACTTC.